A single sample is the source of the 9 T cell receptor beta chains below, sequenced in a study of PD-1 blockade in classical Hodgkin lymphoma. Clones were sequenced by immunoSEQ multiplex PCR, and TCRdb holds only the in-frame ones, with some missing. The table shows 20,000 to 30,000 clones, with about 83% occurring only once. With no exception, relapse followed autologous stem cell transplantation in all patients, and brentuximab vedotin exposure varied. The sequencing used peripheral blood mononuclear cells (PBMCs), collected before the second cycle of nivolumab. Source of these receptors: a human donor with classical Hodgkin lymphoma.

The chain carries TRBV7-2 and TRBJ2-1; 10 bases agree with TRBD2. V was clipped by 3 bases and J by 6 bases; unmatched bases: 2. This CDR3 comprises 14 residues. Per the germline V gene, CDR1 is SGHTA and CDR2 is FQGNSA. The CDR3 protein is CASSFGLAVNEQFF. The DNA for the CDR3 is TGTGCCAGCAGCTTTGGACTAGCGGTCAATGAGCAGTTCTTC. Looking up the rest from reference TRBV7-2 and TRBJ2-1 gives the full variable domain: GAGVSQSPSNKVTEKGKDVELRCDPISGHTALYWYRQSLGQGLEFLIYFQGNSAPDKSGLPSDRFSAERTGGSVSTLTIQRTQQEDSAVYLCASSFGLAVNEQFFGPGTRLTVL.

The genes are TRBV25-1 and TRBJ2-7, with a possible D match to TRBD1 (5 bases). This CDR3 spans 13 amino acids. Trimming pared 4 bases from V and 5 bases from J, leaving 12 bases between. The V gene's germline CDR1 is MGHDK and CDR2 SYGVNS. Here the CDR3 reads CASSGTGRDEQYF. CDR3 DNA: TGTGCCAGCAGTGGCACAGGTCGGGACGAGCAGTACTTC.

This chain joins TRBV7-2 and TRBJ1-1, with 8 bases that match TRBD1. V lost 5 bases, J lost 0 bases, and 8 bases stayed unmatched. The CDR3 is made up of 16 amino acids. CDR1 is SGHTA, CDR2 FQGNSA, per germline. The CDR3 spells CASSLGTGRLNTEAFF. CDR3 coding DNA: TGTGCCAGCAGCCTTGGGACAGGTCGGCTGAACACTGAAGCTTTCTTT.

V gene TRBV29-1 combines with J gene TRBJ2-1, with TRBD2 matching 9 bases. Germline V CDR1 and CDR2: SQVTM, ANQGSEA. This CDR3 contains 16 residues. The junction had 13 bases not matched to a gene; V was cut back by 3 bases and J by 7 bases. The CDR3 here is CSVENPMALAGNEQFF. In DNA, the CDR3 is TGCAGCGTTGAGAACCCGATGGCGCTAGCGGGAAATGAGCAGTTCTTC.

The chain links TRBV7-8 to TRBJ2-7; D is possibly TRBD2 (5 bases). From germline, CDR1 is SGHVS and CDR2 FQNEAQ. The CDR3 is made up of 14 amino acids. The ends were cut back, 3 bases at V and 3 bases at J, with 12 bases in the middle. In DNA form, the CDR3 reads TGTGCCAGCAGCTTGGTGCTCGGGAACTACGAGCAGTACTTC. The encoded protein is CASSLVLGNYEQYF.

The chain links TRBV18 to TRBJ1-6; D possibly corresponds to TRBD1 (5 bases). V lost 3 bases and J lost 10, with 10 bases in between. The CDR3 loop spans 13 amino acids. Germline-derived CDR1 and CDR2 are KGHSH and LQKENI. The chain's CDR3 is CASSPGEESPLHF. The CDR3 bases are TGTGCCAGCTCACCGGGGGAAGAATCACCCCTCCACTTT.

The gene calls are TRBV7-9 and TRBJ2-1, with D tentatively TRBD1 (6 bases). Trimming cost V 4 bases and J 4 bases, with 11 bases left between them. This CDR3 has 14 residues. Germline V lookup: CDR1 SEHNR, CDR2 FQNEAQ (reference sequence). CDR3 DNA: TGTGCCAGCAGCTCATGGGACAATTACAATGAGCAGTTCTTC. Translation: CASSSWDNYNEQFF.

This sequence joins TRBV14 and TRBJ2-7; 9 bases are shared with TRBD1. Germline-derived CDR1 and CDR2 are SGHDN and FVKESK. V shed 4 bases and J 2 bases; nucleotides not matched to a gene: 6. This CDR3 has 15 amino acids. In DNA, the CDR3 is TGTGCCAGCAGCCTCGACAGGGGGTCGACCTACGAGCAGTACTTC. It specifies CASSLDRGSTYEQYF.

This chain connects TRBV19 to TRBJ2-6; D is uncertain. The CDR3 covers 13 residues. Germline V gene sequence: CDR1 LNHDA, CDR2 SQIVND (reference sequence). V was clipped by 5 bases and J by 3 bases, with 5 bases between them. The CDR3 nucleotides read TGTGCCAGTAGTCTACTTGGGGCCAACGTCCTGACTTTC. Its protein is CASSLLGANVLTF.